The source of this T cell receptor (beta chain) is a study of CXCR3-negative and CXCR3-positive naive CD8 T cells. The study made its TRB cDNA libraries by 5' RACE, adding UMI labels. TCRdb reworked the 5' RACE reads into one entry per CDR3 protein, no DNA. The sample totals around 65,000 distinct CDR3 sequences; its top ten clones hold about 0.7%. Study-wide points: CXCR3-positive naive cells had TRB CDR3s that were more hydrophobic than CXCR3-negative naive cells had. Naive subsets had comparable surface CD5; TCR strength was inferred from TRB CDR3 properties.

As for this clonotype: Its target is not known.

The receptor's source is a human donor in good health. Some clones in this sample may be carry-over from other donors' samples. Source material: naive CXCR3+ CD8+ T cells from blood. Documented subset: CD45RO-CCR7+CD27+CD95- naive CD8+ T cells expressing CXCR3 (TNR3+).

CDR3 in amino acids: CASSLGPTNTEAFF. The rearrangement uses TRBV12-3 or TRBV12-4 and TRBJ1-1. The CDR3 runs to 14 residues.